The 26 T cell receptor beta chains below all came from one sample that was sequenced in a study of blood T cell repertoires in COVID-19. The assay was immunoSEQ multiplex PCR, and TCRdb's table has in-frame clones only and misses some. The sample lists about 250,000 clones; almost 90% were seen once. Sequencing was carried out using peripheral blood. These receptors were taken from a man older than 75 with acute or convalescent COVID-19.

This chain links TRBV7-6 with TRBJ2-3; 9 nucleotides align to TRBD2. CDR3 size: 17 residues. Germline CDR1 and CDR2: SGHVS and FNYEAQ. Losses at the gene ends were 0 bases for V and 2 bases for J; bases not matched to a gene: 6. The chain's CDR3 is CASSLALRGGFTDTQYF. The CDR3 nucleotides are TGTGCCAGCAGCTTAGCGCTGCGGGGGGGTTTCACAGATACGCAGTATTTT.

V and J are TRBV7-9 and TRBJ2-5; a weak D match, TRBD1 (6 bases). Trimming took off 5 bases at V and 7 bases at J, with 23 bases between the two ends. The length of the CDR3 is 16 residues. Germline V gives CDR1 SEHNR, CDR2 FQNEAQ (reference sequence). The CDR3 sequence is CASSPSTGFLRGTQYF. The CDR3 DNA is TGTGCCAGCAGCCCCTCCACAGGGTTTCTAAGGGGGACCCAGTACTTC.

The chain couples TRBV5-8 to TRBJ2-1, with 7 bases fitting TRBD1. The CDR3 extends over 15 amino acids. CDR1 is SGHTS, CDR2 YDEGEE, per germline. V lost 3 bases, J lost 0 bases, and 3 bases stayed unmatched. The CDR3 here is CASSSDRSSYNEQFF. For the CDR3, the DNA is TGTGCCAGCAGCTCGGACAGGAGCTCCTACAATGAGCAGTTCTTC.

The chain employs TRBV18 and TRBJ2-7; possibly TRBD2 for D (6 bases). The germline CDR1 and CDR2 sequences are KGHSH and LQKENI. The CDR3 sequence is 15 residues long. V lost 3 bases and J lost 0, with 12 bases in between. The CDR3 is CASSPVAVSSYEQYF. The CDR3 coding sequence is TGTGCCAGCTCACCGGTAGCGGTGAGCTCCTACGAGCAGTACTTC.

This rearrangement joins TRBV5-8 to TRBJ1-5, with 8 bases fitting TRBD1. The V gene's germline CDR1 is SGHTS and CDR2 YDEGEE. V lost 2 bases, J lost 3 bases, and 4 bases stayed unmatched. CDR3 size: 15 residues. The CDR3 here is CASSFRGRNNQPQHF. The CDR3 nucleotides are TGTGCCAGCAGCTTCAGGGGGCGTAACAATCAGCCCCAGCATTTT.

This chain links TRBV7-3 with TRBJ2-3, with 9 nucleotides matching TRBD2. With V trimmed by 2 bases and J by 0 bases, 6 bases remained unmatched. CDR1 SGHTA and CDR2 FQGTGA come from the germline V gene. The CDR3 consists of 17 residues. The CDR3 region is CASSLEGLASSTDTQYF. CDR3 DNA: TGTGCCAGCAGCTTAGAAGGACTAGCGTCTAGCACAGATACGCAGTATTTT.

V is TRBV15 and J is TRBJ1-5; TRBD1 matches 7 bases. The CDR3 has 17 amino acids. Germline V gives CDR1 LNHNV, CDR2 YYDKDF (reference sequence). With 5 bases clipped from V and 2 bases from J, the junction kept 12 bases outside the gene matches. The CDR3 reads CATSPGDSIRGNQPQHF. The CDR3 DNA reads TGTGCCACCAGCCCAGGGGACAGCATTCGAGGCAATCAGCCCCAGCATTTT.

To note about this clone: The sample contains more than one DNA sequence encoding this CDR3. The chain combines TRBV28 with TRBJ1-2; 7 nucleotides line up with TRBD1. Trimming removed 6 bases from V and 2 bases from J; junction bases left unmatched: 3. The CDR3 length is 13 residues. CDR1 MDHEN and CDR2 SYDVKM come from the germline V gene. DNA for the CDR3: TGTGCCAGCAGACGGGGACAGAACTATGGCTACACCTTC. It specifies CASRRGQNYGYTF.

This sequence joins TRBV28 and TRBJ2-7; D is unresolved. CDR3 length: 12 amino acids. V lost 7 bases to trimming and J lost 0 bases, with 7 bases between them. CDR1 is MDHEN, CDR2 SYDVKM, per germline. CDR3 sequence: CASKTSSYEQYF. CDR3 nucleotide sequence: TGTGCCAGCAAAACCAGCTCCTACGAGCAGTACTTC.

The gene calls are TRBV11-2 and TRBJ2-3; 9 nucleotides align to TRBD2. The CDR3 consists of 16 residues. Looked up from germline, CDR1 is SGHAT and CDR2 is FQNNGV. The J segment lost 1 base and the V segment lost 5 bases, leaving 7 bases of the junction unmatched. The CDR3 region is CASSPSGIGGTDTQYF. The CDR3 DNA sequence: TGTGCCAGCAGCCCTAGCGGGATCGGGGGCACAGATACGCAGTATTTT.

V and J are TRBV5-1 and TRBJ1-1; D remains ambiguous. The CDR3 covers 14 residues. The V and J ends lost 0 bases and 0 bases respectively, with 6 bases between them. Germline V gene sequence: CDR1 SGHRS, CDR2 YFSETQ. In DNA form, the CDR3 reads TGCGCCAGCAGCTTGGACTACATGAACACTGAAGCTTTCTTT. Amino acid sequence: CASSLDYMNTEAFF. Using reference TRBV5-1 and TRBJ1-1 for the parts outside the CDR3, the full variable domain is KAGVTQTPRYLIKTRGQQVTLSCSPISGHRSVSWYQQTPGQGLQFLFEYFSETQRNKGNFPGRFSGRQFSNSRSEMNVSTLELGDSALYLCASSLDYMNTEAFFGQGTRLTVV.

The V call is TRBV7-9, the J call TRBJ2-7; D is possibly TRBD1 (6 bases). The CDR3 has 14 residues. V lost 5 bases to trimming and J lost 4 bases, with 15 bases between them. Germline V gives CDR1 SEHNR, CDR2 FQNEAQ (reference sequence). For the CDR3, the DNA is TGTGCCAGCAGCCCAGCCAACAGGGAATACGAGCAGTACTTC. As protein: CASSPANREYEQYF.

V and J are TRBV9 and TRBJ2-1; 11 positions agree with TRBD2. The CDR3 runs to 16 residues. V shed 2 bases and J 8 bases; nucleotides not matched to a gene: 9. Per the germline V gene, CDR1 is SGDLS and CDR2 is YYNGEE. The CDR3: CASSVSGGASVDEQFF. The CDR3 nucleotides read TGTGCCAGCAGCGTTAGCGGGGGGGCCTCGGTCGATGAGCAGTTCTTC.

The chain links TRBV28 to TRBJ2-7, with TRBD2 identical over 10 bases. The CDR3 extends over 17 amino acids. V was pared by 7 bases and J by 4 bases, with 16 bases of the junction left unmatched. Germline V CDR1 and CDR2: MDHEN, SYDVKM. CDR3 amino acids: CASIPVGLARADYEQYF. As DNA, the CDR3 is TGTGCCAGCATCCCTGTGGGACTAGCGCGAGCAGATTACGAGCAGTACTTC.

CDR3 amino acids: CASSRQGVPDTQYF. CDR3 DNA sequence: TGTGCCAGTAGTAGACAGGGAGTCCCAGATACGCAGTATTTT. V gene TRBV19 combines with J gene TRBJ2-3, with 7 positions matching TRBD1. Per germline, CDR1 LNHDA and CDR2 SQIVND (reference sequence). V lost 4 bases, J lost 4 bases, and 5 bases stayed unmatched. The CDR3 is made up of 14 amino acids.

Details on this clone: One base away lies a much larger clone, so this may be a sequencing read error. The V gene is TRBV3-1 (or the pseudogene TRBV3-2), the J gene TRBJ2-7; a weak D match, TRBD1 (6 bases). The CDR3 length is 13 residues. Trimming took off 4 bases at V and 3 bases at J, with 10 bases between the two ends. Germline V CDR1 and CDR2: LGHDT, YNNKEL (reference sequence). The CDR3 sequence is CASSLGQFYEQYF. CDR3 DNA sequence: TGTGCCAGCAGCCTCGGACAGTTCTACGAGCAGTACTTC.

The gene calls are TRBV7-2 and TRBJ2-6; TRBD1 matches 7 bases. This CDR3 is 16 amino acids long. J gave up 4 bases and V 1 base, and 4 bases lay outside the gene matches. The germline gives CDR1 SGHTA, CDR2 FQGNSA. CDR3 DNA: TGTGCCAGCAGCTTAGGAGGGGGCAACGGGGCCAACGTCCTGACTTTC. Protein: CASSLGGGNGANVLTF.

This clone was counted a single time. The V call is TRBV19, the J call TRBJ1-2; 7 bases match TRBD1. The length of the CDR3 is 13 residues. The V and J ends lost 7 bases and 4 bases, in that order; junction bases with no gene match: 6. From germline, CDR1 is LNHDA and CDR2 SQIVND (reference sequence). CDR3 in DNA: TGTGCCAGTACTGGACAGGCTCCCTATGGCTACACCTTC. This gives the protein CASTGQAPYGYTF. The full variable domain, with the rest looked up from reference TRBV19 and TRBJ1-2, is DGGITQSPKYLFRKEGQNVTLSCEQNLNHDAMYWYRQDPGQGLRLIYYSQIVNDFQKGDIAEGYSVSREKKESFPLTVTSAQKNPTAFYLCASTGQAPYGYTFGSGTRLTVV.

The chain joins TRBV5-1 to TRBJ1-2; D call uncertain. Germline CDR1 is SGHRS and CDR2 is YFSETQ. The CDR3 contains 15 residues. V was shortened by 4 bases and J by 8 bases, with 21 bases between the two germline ends. The DNA of the CDR3 is TGCGCCAGCAGCCCAACAACTAACCCCGGCGGGGGCTACACCTTC. Translating it yields CASSPTTNPGGGYTF.

The chain uses TRBV18 and TRBJ1-4, with D perhaps TRBD1 (5 bases). Germline CDR1 reads KGHSH; CDR2 reads LQKENI. Trimming pared 6 bases from V and 4 bases from J, leaving 15 bases between. The CDR3 is 15 amino acids. The CDR3 sequence: CASSLLAGINEKLFF. CDR3 nucleotides: TGTGCCAGCTCCCTCCTCGCAGGGATTAATGAAAAACTGTTTTTT.

This clone was observed a few times. V gene TRBV7-9 combines with J gene TRBJ2-2; D gene unclear. V lost 5 bases and J lost 2, with 6 bases in between. Per the germline V gene, CDR1 is SEHNR and CDR2 is FQNEAQ (reference sequence). CDR3 length: 13 amino acids. CDR3 region: CASSTLNTGELFF. The DNA for the CDR3 is TGTGCCAGCAGCACTCTTAACACCGGGGAGCTGTTTTTT.

The chain uses TRBV19 and TRBJ2-1; D not certain. Trimming stripped 3 bases from V and 7 bases from J, with 13 bases between. The CDR3 sequence is 14 residues long. From germline, CDR1 is LNHDA and CDR2 SQIVND (reference sequence). The CDR3 protein is CASSIETGWNEQFF. The CDR3, as DNA: TGTGCCAGTAGTATTGAGACTGGGTGGAATGAGCAGTTCTTC.

This chain links TRBV7-3 with TRBJ1-2; D not resolved. The length of the CDR3 is 14 residues. V lost 4 bases and J lost 3, with 12 bases in between. Germline assignment: CDR1 SGHTA and CDR2 FQGTGA. CDR3 nucleotides: TGTGCCAGCAGCTGGGAGCAGATCCACTATGGCTACACCTTC. Amino acid sequence: CASSWEQIHYGYTF.

This sequence joins TRBV6-5 and TRBJ2-3; 11 bases agree with TRBD2. This CDR3 is 14 amino acids long. The V segment lost 6 bases and the J segment 5 bases; nucleotides outside the gene matches: 4. Germline V gives CDR1 MNHEY, CDR2 SVGAGI. The chain's CDR3 is CASRVSGGVDTQYF. The CDR3 DNA reads TGTGCCAGCAGGGTTAGCGGGGGGGTAGATACGCAGTATTTT.

The rearrangement uses TRBV7-6 and TRBJ1-3; D is unclear. Trimming cost V 2 bases and J 0 bases, with 11 bases left between them. CDR1 and CDR2 (germline): SGHVS, FNYEAQ. There are 16 residues in the CDR3. CDR3 nucleotide sequence: TGTGCCAGCAGCTTACTGCAGACATCCTCTGGAAACACCATATATTTT. It is translated as CASSLLQTSSGNTIYF.

CDR3 protein: CASSLLSGNTIYF. The CDR3 bases are TGTGCCAGCAGTTTACTCTCTGGAAACACCATATATTTT. The chain recombines TRBV6-2 or TRBV6-3 with TRBJ1-3; D uncertain. V dropped 4 bases and J dropped 0 bases, with 4 bases sitting between them. The length of the CDR3 is 13 residues. The germline V gene encodes CDR1 MNHEY and CDR2 SVGEGT.